The text below deals with one TCR beta chain. The V and J ends lost 1 base and 0 bases respectively, with 10 bases between them. The CDR3 loop spans 15 amino acids. CDR1 and CDR2 from the germline V gene are SGHTA and FQGNSA. The sample originates from a study of shared clonotypes between healthy human individuals. Profiled with immunoSEQ multiplex PCR; TCRdb holds only in-frame clones, not every one. This sample has 900,000 to 1,200,000 clones, with around three quarters found just once. The sequence was collected from a young man in good health. Some clones in this sample may be carry-over from other donors' samples. Material: memory CD4+ T cells from PBMCs. The sample's subset: CD45RA-negative fraction. V gene TRBV7-2 combines with J gene TRBJ2-7; no clear D gene. The chain's CDR3 is CASSLEGEISYEQYF. CDR3 bases: TGTGCCAGCAGCTTAGAAGGCGAGATCTCCTACGAGCAGTACTTC.